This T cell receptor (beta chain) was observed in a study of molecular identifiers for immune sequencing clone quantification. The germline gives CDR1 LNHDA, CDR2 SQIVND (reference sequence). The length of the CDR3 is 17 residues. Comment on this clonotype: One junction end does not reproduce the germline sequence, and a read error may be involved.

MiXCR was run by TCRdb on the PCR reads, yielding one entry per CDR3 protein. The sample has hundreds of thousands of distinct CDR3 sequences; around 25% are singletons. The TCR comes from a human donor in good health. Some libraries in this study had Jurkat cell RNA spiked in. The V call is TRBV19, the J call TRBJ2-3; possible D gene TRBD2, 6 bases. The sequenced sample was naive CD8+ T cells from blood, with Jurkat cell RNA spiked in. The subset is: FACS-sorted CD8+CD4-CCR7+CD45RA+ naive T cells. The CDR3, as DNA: TGTGCCAGTGGTATAGATCTACTAGCTCGCGTCGCAGATACGCAGTATTTT. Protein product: CASGIDLLARVADTQYF.